Below, 5 T cell receptor beta chains from the same sample are listed, as sequenced in a study of T cell repertoires in cytomegalovirus infection. TCRdb re-called the reads with MiXCR, one entry per CDR3 protein. The profile shows approximately 500,000 distinct CDR3 sequences, 10% to 12% of them singletons. The specimen was PBMCs. All receptors come from a human donor in good health (CMV status not recorded). Some clones in this sample may be carry-over from other donors' samples.

J is TRBJ2-7 and V is TRBV30; D may match TRBD1 or TRBD2 (5 bases each). V was trimmed by 3 bases and J by 1 base, leaving 13 bases between them. This CDR3 contains 14 residues. Looked up from germline, CDR1 is GTSNPN and CDR2 is SVGIG (reference sequence). The CDR3 DNA follows: TGTGCCTGGAGGGAGAGGGGCCGTTCCTACGAGCAGTACTTC. This translates into CAWRERGRSYEQYF.

This clonotype was detected ten times or more. The chain links TRBV7-2 to TRBJ2-1; D may be TRBD2 (5 bases). Germline-derived CDR1 and CDR2 are SGHTA and FQGNSA. The germline V and J ends were trimmed by 8 bases and 0 bases, with 17 bases remaining between them. The CDR3 loop spans 16 amino acids. CDR3 bases: TGTGCCAGCTTCCCCGAGCGAGGGAGCTCCTACAATGAGCAGTTCTTC. Translating it yields CASFPERGSSYNEQFF.

The V gene is TRBV5-1, the J gene TRBJ1-2; possible D gene TRBD1, 5 bases. CDR1 is SGHRS and CDR2 is YFSETQ in the germline V gene. V lost 4 bases and J 0 bases, leaving 16 bases between the germline ends. The CDR3 has 16 residues. The DNA of the CDR3 is TGCGCCAGCAGCGCCTACACAGGAGCGACTAACTATGGCTACACCTTC. It yields the protein CASSAYTGATNYGYTF.

J is TRBJ2-1 and V is TRBV12-5, with TRBD1 matching 8 bases. The CDR3 spans 16 residues. Trimming removed 5 bases from V and 6 bases from J; junction bases left unmatched: 12. The germline CDR1 and CDR2 sequences are LGHNT and FRNRAP. In nucleotides, the CDR3 is TGTGCTAGTGGTGATAAAGGGACAGGACTCCCCAATGAGCAGTTCTTC. Protein: CASGDKGTGLPNEQFF.

In its sample, this clonotype was seen many times. The CDR3 region is CASSLEQAWEQYF. The CDR3 region has the DNA TGTGCCAGCAGCTTAGAGCAGGCATGGGAGCAGTACTTC. The chain joins TRBV11-2 to TRBJ2-7; D remains ambiguous. The CDR3 spans 13 residues. Trimming shortened V by 0 bases and J by 7 bases, and 10 bases separated the two germline ends. The V gene's germline CDR1 is SGHAT and CDR2 FQNNGV.